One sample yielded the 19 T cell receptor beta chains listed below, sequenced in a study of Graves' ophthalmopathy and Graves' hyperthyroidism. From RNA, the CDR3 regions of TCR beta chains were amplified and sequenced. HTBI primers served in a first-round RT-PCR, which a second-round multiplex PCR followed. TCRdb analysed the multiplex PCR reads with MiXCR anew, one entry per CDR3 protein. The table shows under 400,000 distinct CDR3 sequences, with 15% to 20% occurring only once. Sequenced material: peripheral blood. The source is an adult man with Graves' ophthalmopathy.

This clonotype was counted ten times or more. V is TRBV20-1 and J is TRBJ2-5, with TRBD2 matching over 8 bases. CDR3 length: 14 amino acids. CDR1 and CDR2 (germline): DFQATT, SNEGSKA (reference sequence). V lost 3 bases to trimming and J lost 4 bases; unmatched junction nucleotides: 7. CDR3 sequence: CSASSGTWGETQYF. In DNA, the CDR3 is TGCAGTGCTAGTAGCGGGACATGGGGAGAGACCCAGTACTTC.

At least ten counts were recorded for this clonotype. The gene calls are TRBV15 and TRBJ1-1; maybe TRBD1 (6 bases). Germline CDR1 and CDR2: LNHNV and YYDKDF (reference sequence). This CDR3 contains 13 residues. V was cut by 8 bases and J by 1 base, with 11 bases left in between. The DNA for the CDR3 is TGTGCCACCGATTCCAGGGGGAACACTGAAGCTTTCTTT. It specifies CATDSRGNTEAFF.

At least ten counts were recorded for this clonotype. In DNA form, the CDR3 reads TGTGCCAGCAGTATCCGACTAGCCGAGACCCAGTACTTC. Its protein product is CASSIRLAETQYF. The rearrangement links TRBV2 to TRBJ2-5, with TRBD2 matching over 7 bases. The trim removed 5 bases at V and 5 bases at J, leaving 5 bases unmatched. Germline-derived CDR1 and CDR2 are SNHLY and FYNNEI. The CDR3 runs to 13 residues.

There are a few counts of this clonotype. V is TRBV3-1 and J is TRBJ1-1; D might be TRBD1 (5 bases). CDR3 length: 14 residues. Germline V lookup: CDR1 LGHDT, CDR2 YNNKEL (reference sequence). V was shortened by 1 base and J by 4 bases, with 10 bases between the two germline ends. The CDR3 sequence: CASSQGQGITEAFF. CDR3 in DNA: TGTGCCAGCAGCCAAGGTCAGGGTATCACTGAAGCTTTCTTT.

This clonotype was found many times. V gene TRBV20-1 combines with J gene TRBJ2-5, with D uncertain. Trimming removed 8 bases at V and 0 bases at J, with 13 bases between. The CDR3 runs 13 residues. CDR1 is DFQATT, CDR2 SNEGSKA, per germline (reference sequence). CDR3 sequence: CSSWVGNQETQYF. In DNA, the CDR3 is TGCAGTTCCTGGGTGGGGAACCAAGAGACCCAGTACTTC.

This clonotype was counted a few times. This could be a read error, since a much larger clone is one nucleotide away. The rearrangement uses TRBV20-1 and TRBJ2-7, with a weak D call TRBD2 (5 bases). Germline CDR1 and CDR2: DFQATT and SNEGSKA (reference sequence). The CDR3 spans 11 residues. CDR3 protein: CSASGDYDQYF. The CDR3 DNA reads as TGCAGTGCTAGCGGTGACTACGATCAGTACTTC.

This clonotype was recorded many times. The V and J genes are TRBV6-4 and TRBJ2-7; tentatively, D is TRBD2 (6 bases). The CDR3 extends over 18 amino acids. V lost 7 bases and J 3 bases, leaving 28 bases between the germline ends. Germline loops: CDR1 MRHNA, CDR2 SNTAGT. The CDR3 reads CASTSPRGGSAKSYEQYF. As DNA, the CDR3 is TGTGCCAGCACCTCTCCGCGGGGTGGTAGCGCGAAGAGCTACGAGCAGTACTTC.

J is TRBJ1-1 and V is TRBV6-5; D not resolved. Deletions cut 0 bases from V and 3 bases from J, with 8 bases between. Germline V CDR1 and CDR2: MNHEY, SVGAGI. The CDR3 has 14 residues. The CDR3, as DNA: TGTGCCAGCAGTTACTCGGGCAGTCACACTGAAGCTTTCTTT. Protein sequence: CASSYSGSHTEAFF.

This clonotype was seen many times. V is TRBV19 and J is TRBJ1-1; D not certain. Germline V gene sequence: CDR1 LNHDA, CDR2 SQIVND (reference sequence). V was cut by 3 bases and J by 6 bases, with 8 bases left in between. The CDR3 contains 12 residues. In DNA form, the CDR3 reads TGTGCCAGTAGTATCCGAGATCCTGAAGCTTTCTTT. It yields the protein CASSIRDPEAFF.

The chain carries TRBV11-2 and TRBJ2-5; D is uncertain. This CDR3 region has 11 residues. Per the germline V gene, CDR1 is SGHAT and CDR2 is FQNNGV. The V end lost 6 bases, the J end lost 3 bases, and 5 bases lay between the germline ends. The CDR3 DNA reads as TGTGCCAGCAGAAGGAAAGAGACCCAGTACTTC. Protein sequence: CASRRKETQYF.

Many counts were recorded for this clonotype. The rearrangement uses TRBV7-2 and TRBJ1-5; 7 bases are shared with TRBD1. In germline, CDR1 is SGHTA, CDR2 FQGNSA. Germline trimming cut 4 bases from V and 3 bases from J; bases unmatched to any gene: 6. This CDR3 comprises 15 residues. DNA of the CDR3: TGTGCCAGCAGCTATTCCGGACAGGCCAATCAGCCCCAGCATTTT. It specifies CASSYSGQANQPQHF.

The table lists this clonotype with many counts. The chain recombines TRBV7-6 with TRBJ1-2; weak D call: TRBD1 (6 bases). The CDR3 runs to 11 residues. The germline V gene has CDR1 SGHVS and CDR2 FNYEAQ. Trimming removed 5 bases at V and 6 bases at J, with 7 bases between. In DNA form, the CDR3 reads TGTGCCAGCAGCGGGGGCGATGGCTACACCTTC. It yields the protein CASSGGDGYTF.

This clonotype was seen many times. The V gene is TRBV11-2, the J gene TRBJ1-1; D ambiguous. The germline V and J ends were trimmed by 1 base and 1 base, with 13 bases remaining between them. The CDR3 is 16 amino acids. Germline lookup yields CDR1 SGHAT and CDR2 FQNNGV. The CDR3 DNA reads TGTGCCAGCAGCTTAGGGACGGGCAGGAGGAACACTGAAGCTTTCTTT. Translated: CASSLGTGRRNTEAFF.

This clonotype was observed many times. The DNA of the CDR3 is TGTGCCAGCAGCTCACTTTCGGACTACACCGGGGAGCTGTTTTTT. Translating it yields CASSSLSDYTGELFF. The chain employs TRBV12-3 or TRBV12-4 and TRBJ2-2; D might be TRBD2 (5 bases). Trimming took 6 bases from V and 3 from J, leaving 14 bases between them. The CDR3 has 15 residues.

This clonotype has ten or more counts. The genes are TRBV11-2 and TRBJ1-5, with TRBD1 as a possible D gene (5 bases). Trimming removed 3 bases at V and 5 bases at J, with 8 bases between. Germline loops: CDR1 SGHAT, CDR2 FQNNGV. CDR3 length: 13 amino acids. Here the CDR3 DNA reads TGTGCCAGCAGCTTGGGCAGGGATCAGCCCCAGCATTTT. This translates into CASSLGRDQPQHF.

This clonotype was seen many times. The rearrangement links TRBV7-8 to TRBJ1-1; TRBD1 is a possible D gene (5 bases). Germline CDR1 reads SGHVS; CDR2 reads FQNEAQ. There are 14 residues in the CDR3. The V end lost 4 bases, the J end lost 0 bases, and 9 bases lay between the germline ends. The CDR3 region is CASSYGTLNTEAFF. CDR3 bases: TGTGCCAGCAGCTACGGGACTCTGAACACTGAAGCTTTCTTT.

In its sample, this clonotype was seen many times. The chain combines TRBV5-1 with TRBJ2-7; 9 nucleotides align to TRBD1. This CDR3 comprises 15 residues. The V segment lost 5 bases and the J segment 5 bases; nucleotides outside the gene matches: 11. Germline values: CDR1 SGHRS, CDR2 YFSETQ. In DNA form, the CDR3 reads TGCGCCAGCAGATCAGCCGGGACAGGGTTCAACGAGCAGTACTTC. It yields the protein CASRSAGTGFNEQYF.

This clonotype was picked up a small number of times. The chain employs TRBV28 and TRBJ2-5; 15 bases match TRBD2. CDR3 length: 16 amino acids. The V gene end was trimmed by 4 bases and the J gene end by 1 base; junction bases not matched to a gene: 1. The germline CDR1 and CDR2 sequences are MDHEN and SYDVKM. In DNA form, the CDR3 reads TGTGCCAGCAGTTGGGGACTAGCGGGAGGCCAAGAGACCCAGTACTTC. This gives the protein CASSWGLAGGQETQYF.

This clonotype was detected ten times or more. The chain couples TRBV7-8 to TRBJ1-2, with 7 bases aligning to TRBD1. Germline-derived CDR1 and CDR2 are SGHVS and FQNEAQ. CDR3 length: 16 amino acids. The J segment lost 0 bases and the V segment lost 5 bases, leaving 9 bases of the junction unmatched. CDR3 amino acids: CASSVRDRVTNYGYTF. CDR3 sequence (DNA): TGTGCCAGCAGCGTCCGGGACAGAGTTACTAACTATGGCTACACCTTC.